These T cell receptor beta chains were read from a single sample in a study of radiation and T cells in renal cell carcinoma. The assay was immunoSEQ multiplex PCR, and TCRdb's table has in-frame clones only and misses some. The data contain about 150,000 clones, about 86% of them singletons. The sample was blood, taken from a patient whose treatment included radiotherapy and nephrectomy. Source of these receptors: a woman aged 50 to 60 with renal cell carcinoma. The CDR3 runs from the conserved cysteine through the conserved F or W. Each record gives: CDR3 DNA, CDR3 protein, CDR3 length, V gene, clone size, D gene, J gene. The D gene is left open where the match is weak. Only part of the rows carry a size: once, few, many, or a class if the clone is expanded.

DNA: TGTGCCAGCAGTGAAATCGACGGGCCTACCTACAATGAGCAGTTCTTC; CDR3: CASSEIDGPTYNEQFF; length: 16; V: TRBV2; size: -; D: -; J: TRBJ2-1
DNA: TGTGCCAGCAGTTTGGACAGGAACACTGAAGCTTTCTTT; CDR3: CASSLDRNTEAFF; length: 13; V: TRBV6-6; size: once; D: -; J: TRBJ1-1
DNA: TGTGCCAGTATTCGGGACGCAACTTATAGCAATCAGCCCCAGCATTTT; CDR3: CASIRDATYSNQPQHF; length: 16; V: TRBV19; size: -; D: -; J: TRBJ1-5
DNA: TGCGCCAGCAGCGACACGGGACAGGGGTATGGCTACACCTTC; CDR3: CASSDTGQGYGYTF; length: 14; V: TRBV5-1; size: once; D: TRBD1; J: TRBJ1-2
DNA: TGCGCCAGCAGTGACGTGGGACTAGCGGGAAGACCAGATACGCAGTATTTT; CDR3: CASSDVGLAGRPDTQYF; length: 17; V: TRBV10-1; size: few; D: TRBD2; J: TRBJ2-3
DNA: TGTGCCAGCAGGGCGACAGGGGGTTTTGAAAAACTGTTTTTT; CDR3: CASRATGGFEKLFF; length: 14; V: TRBV6-6; size: -; D: TRBD1; J: TRBJ1-4
DNA: TGCGCCAGCAGCGCGTCGACAGGGTCAGAACAGCCCCAGCATTTT; CDR3: CASSASTGSEQPQHF; length: 15; V: TRBV5-1; size: -; D: TRBD1; J: TRBJ1-5
DNA: TGTGCCAGCAGCTTGGGCGGGGATTATGGCTACACCTTC; CDR3: CASSLGGDYGYTF; length: 13; V: TRBV7-2; size: -; D: -; J: TRBJ1-2
DNA: TGTGCCAGCAGCTTGATGAGGGGGGAAACTAATGAAAAACTGTTTTTT; CDR3: CASSLMRGETNEKLFF; length: 16; V: TRBV7-2; size: few; D: -; J: TRBJ1-4
DNA: TGCGCCAGCAGCTTGGGGACTAGCGGGAGGATAAGGGAGACCCAGTACTTC; CDR3: CASSLGTSGRIRETQYF; length: 17; V: TRBV5-1; size: -; D: TRBD2; J: TRBJ2-5
DNA: TGTGCCAGCAGCTCCTCTAGCGGGGGGGCCTACGAGCAGTACTTC; CDR3: CASSSSSGGAYEQYF; length: 15; V: TRBV6-1; size: -; D: TRBD2; J: TRBJ2-7
DNA: TGTGCCAGCAGTTTGATCGGCAATGAGCAGTTCTTC; CDR3: CASSLIGNEQFF; length: 12; V: TRBV27; size: few; D: -; J: TRBJ2-1
DNA: TGTGCCAGCAGTTACTCGGACAGCTACGAGCAGTACTTC; CDR3: CASSYSDSYEQYF; length: 13; V: TRBV6-5; size: -; D: -; J: TRBJ2-7
DNA: TGTGCCAGCAGCCAGGAGCTTAGTAATGAAAAACTGTTTTTT; CDR3: CASSQELSNEKLFF; length: 14; V: TRBV7-8; size: -; D: -; J: TRBJ1-4
DNA: TGTGCCAGCAGTGTATACAGGGTCCCGAAAGCCACTGAAGCTTTCTTT; CDR3: CASSVYRVPKATEAFF; length: 16; V: TRBV2; size: few; D: -; J: TRBJ1-1
DNA: TGTGCCAGCAGCTATCTGGACAGCCGCTCCTACGAGCAGTACTTC; CDR3: CASSYLDSRSYEQYF; length: 15; V: TRBV5-6; size: -; D: -; J: TRBJ2-7
DNA: TGTGCCAGCAGCCGCAGGGGCCCTACCCCCAATGAGCAGTTCTTC; CDR3: CASSRRGPTPNEQFF; length: 15; V: TRBV7-6; size: -; D: -; J: TRBJ2-1
DNA: TGTGCCAGCAGCTTACTCCCCCTGTCGGGTGACTATGGCTACACCTTC; CDR3: CASSLLPLSGDYGYTF; length: 16; V: TRBV7-2; size: -; D: -; J: TRBJ1-2
DNA: TGTGCCAGCAGTTTGGCCGGGGTCAGCATGAACACTGAAGCTTTCTTT; CDR3: CASSLAGVSMNTEAFF; length: 16; V: TRBV28; size: -; D: -; J: TRBJ1-1
DNA: TGTGCCATCAGTGGGGCACCGAACACTGAAGCTTTCTTT; CDR3: CAISGAPNTEAFF; length: 13; V: TRBV10-3; size: -; D: -; J: TRBJ1-1
DNA: TGTGCCATCAGTGTTGGCGGGAGGGAAAACAATGAGCAGTTCTTC; CDR3: CAISVGGRENNEQFF; length: 15; V: TRBV10-3; size: -; D: TRBD2; J: TRBJ2-1
DNA: TGTGCCAGCAAAGGGACAGCTTCCAACACTGAAGCTTTCTTT; CDR3: CASKGTASNTEAFF; length: 14; V: TRBV2; size: -; D: TRBD1; J: TRBJ1-1
DNA: TGTGCCAGCAGCTTGGAGCTAAGAATGAACACTGAAGCTTTCTTT; CDR3: CASSLELRMNTEAFF; length: 15; V: TRBV5-6; size: once; D: -; J: TRBJ1-1
DNA: TGTGCCAGCAGCTCTTCTCGGGAGGGCCTGGTCTTGACAGATACGCAGTATTTT; CDR3: CASSSSREGLVLTDTQYF; length: 18; V: TRBV28; size: few; D: TRBD2; J: TRBJ2-3
DNA: TGTGCCGGGACAGGTCGGGATGGCTACACCTTC; CDR3: CAGTGRDGYTF; length: 11; V: TRBV6-6; size: -; D: TRBD1; J: TRBJ1-2
DNA: TGTGCCAGCAGCTTATCTCTCATCCAGCCCCAGCATTTT; CDR3: CASSLSLIQPQHF; length: 13; V: TRBV7-9; size: -; D: -; J: TRBJ1-5
DNA: TGTGCCAGCAGCTTAACAGGATCTGAAGCTTTCTTT; CDR3: CASSLTGSEAFF; length: 12; V: TRBV9; size: -; D: -; J: TRBJ1-1
DNA: TGTGCCAGCAACTCAGGCAACACTGAAGCTTTCTTT; CDR3: CASNSGNTEAFF; length: 12; V: TRBV28; size: few; D: -; J: TRBJ1-1
DNA: TGTGCCAGCAGCCCAGGGACAGGGAACAGGGAGCAGTTCTTC; CDR3: CASSPGTGNREQFF; length: 14; V: TRBV4-2; size: -; D: TRBD1; J: TRBJ2-1
DNA: TGCGCCAGCAGCCAAAGTCCGAGACTACCTCACGAGCAGTACTTC; CDR3: CASSQSPRLPHEQYF; length: 15; V: TRBV4-3; size: -; D: -; J: TRBJ2-7
DNA: TGTGCCACCCGAACAGGGAATTTACAGCCCCAGCATTTT; CDR3: CATRTGNLQPQHF; length: 13; V: TRBV6-5; size: -; D: -; J: TRBJ1-5
DNA: TGTGCCAGTAGTGTCATTCCGGGACAGCTCAATCAGCCCCAGCATTTT; CDR3: CASSVIPGQLNQPQHF; length: 16; V: TRBV19; size: -; D: TRBD1; J: TRBJ1-5
DNA: TGCGCCAGCAGCCAAGATCGGGGAACCTACGAGCAGTACTTC; CDR3: CASSQDRGTYEQYF; length: 14; V: TRBV4-3; size: -; D: -; J: TRBJ2-7
DNA: TGTGCCAGCAGCTTAGGTCAGGCTGGTGAAGCTTTCTTT; CDR3: CASSLGQAGEAFF; length: 13; V: TRBV7-8; size: -; D: -; J: TRBJ1-1
DNA: TGCGCCAGCAGCCAAGTCGAGGGCAGTGAGCAGTTCTTC; CDR3: CASSQVEGSEQFF; length: 13; V: TRBV4-1; size: -; D: -; J: TRBJ2-1
DNA: TGTGCCAGCAGCCTCTCCCTTGGCCGTAATGAAAAACTGTTTTTT; CDR3: CASSLSLGRNEKLFF; length: 15; V: TRBV14; size: few; D: -; J: TRBJ1-4
DNA: TGTGCCAGCAGCTTGGTTAACACTGAAGCTTTCTTT; CDR3: CASSLVNTEAFF; length: 12; V: TRBV5-5; size: -; D: -; J: TRBJ1-1
DNA: TGTGCCAGTAGCCCCGGGACAGGGTCCTACAATGAGCAGTTCTTC; CDR3: CASSPGTGSYNEQFF; length: 15; V: TRBV19; size: -; D: TRBD1; J: TRBJ2-1
DNA: TGTGCCAGTAGCAATGGCAGGCGCTATGGCTACACCTTC; CDR3: CASSNGRRYGYTF; length: 13; V: TRBV19; size: -; D: -; J: TRBJ1-2
DNA: TGTGCCAGTAGTATCAACCTTAGGGGTGAAGCTTTCTTT; CDR3: CASSINLRGEAFF; length: 13; V: TRBV19; size: -; D: -; J: TRBJ1-1
DNA: TGTGCCAGCAGCTTGGTGGGGGGCCCCCGCGAGCAGTACTTC; CDR3: CASSLVGGPREQYF; length: 14; V: TRBV5-4; size: once; D: -; J: TRBJ2-7
DNA: TGCGCCAGCAGCCATCCGGGACAGGGGGCCGGGGAGCTGTTTTTT; CDR3: CASSHPGQGAGELFF; length: 15; V: TRBV4-1; size: once; D: TRBD1; J: TRBJ2-2
DNA: TGTGCCAGCAGCCTTCTAGCGGAAGGCCAAGAGACCCAGTACTTC; CDR3: CASSLLAEGQETQYF; length: 15; V: TRBV9; size: -; D: TRBD2; J: TRBJ2-5
DNA: TGTGCCAGCACCGGGACAGGGGGGTGGCAGTACTTC; CDR3: CASTGTGGWQYF; length: 12; V: TRBV11-2; size: -; D: TRBD1; J: TRBJ2-7
DNA: TGTGCCAGCAGCTTGGTTCTGGGGATCTCTGGAAACACCATATATTTT; CDR3: CASSLVLGISGNTIYF; length: 16; V: TRBV5-5; size: -; D: -; J: TRBJ1-3
DNA: TGTGCCAGCAGCTCTCGGACAGCTAATGAAAAACTGTTTTTT; CDR3: CASSSRTANEKLFF; length: 14; V: TRBV9; size: -; D: -; J: TRBJ1-4
DNA: TGCGCCAGCAGCCCGGATTGGGGGGTCGCAGATACGCAGTATTTT; CDR3: CASSPDWGVADTQYF; length: 15; V: TRBV4-3; size: -; D: -; J: TRBJ2-3
DNA: TGTGCCAGTAGTATCCCTAGCGCTCTCTACAATGAGCAGTTCTTC; CDR3: CASSIPSALYNEQFF; length: 15; V: TRBV19; size: -; D: -; J: TRBJ2-1
DNA: TGTGCCAGCAGCCTACCACTAGCGGGAGGGGACGAGCAGTACTTC; CDR3: CASSLPLAGGDEQYF; length: 15; V: TRBV7-2; size: once; D: TRBD2; J: TRBJ2-7
DNA: TGTGCCAGCAGTGATGCGGACATCCGATATAGCAATCAGCCCCAGCATTTT; CDR3: CASSDADIRYSNQPQHF; length: 17; V: TRBV6-1; size: -; D: -; J: TRBJ1-5
DNA: TGTGCCAGCAGTCGACGGGTAGGGGAGGAGACCCAGTACTTC; CDR3: CASSRRVGEETQYF; length: 14; V: TRBV2; size: -; D: -; J: TRBJ2-5
DNA: TGTGCCAGCATTAGGGGACTAGCAGTTAGTGAGCAGTACTTC; CDR3: CASIRGLAVSEQYF; length: 14; V: TRBV6-1; size: -; D: TRBD2; J: TRBJ2-7
DNA: TGTGCCAGCAGCCCGGGACTATCAGAGACCCAGTACTTC; CDR3: CASSPGLSETQYF; length: 13; V: TRBV7-2; size: -; D: TRBD2; J: TRBJ2-5